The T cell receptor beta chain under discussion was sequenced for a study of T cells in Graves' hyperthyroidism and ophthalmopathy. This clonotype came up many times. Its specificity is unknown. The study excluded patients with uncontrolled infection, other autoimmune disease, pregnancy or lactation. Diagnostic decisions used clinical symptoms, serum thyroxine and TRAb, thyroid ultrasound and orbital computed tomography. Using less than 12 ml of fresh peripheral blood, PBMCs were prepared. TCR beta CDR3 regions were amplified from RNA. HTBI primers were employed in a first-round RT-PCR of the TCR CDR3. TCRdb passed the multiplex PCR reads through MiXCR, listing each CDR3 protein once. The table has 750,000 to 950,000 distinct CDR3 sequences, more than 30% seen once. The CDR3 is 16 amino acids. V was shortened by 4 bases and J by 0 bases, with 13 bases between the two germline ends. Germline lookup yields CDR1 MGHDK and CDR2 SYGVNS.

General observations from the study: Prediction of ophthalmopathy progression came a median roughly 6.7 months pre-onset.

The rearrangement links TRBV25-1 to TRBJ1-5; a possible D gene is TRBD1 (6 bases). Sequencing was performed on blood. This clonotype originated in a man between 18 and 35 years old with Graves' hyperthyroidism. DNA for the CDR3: TGTGCCAGCAGTGGTGGGGGGCCTCTTAGCAATCAGCCCCAGCATTTT. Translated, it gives CASSGGGPLSNQPQHF. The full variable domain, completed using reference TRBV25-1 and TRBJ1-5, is EADIYQTPRYLVIGTGKKITLECSQTMGHDKMYWYQQDPGMELHLIHYSYGVNSTEKGDLSSESTVSRIRTEHFPLTLESARPSHTSQYLCASSGGGPLSNQPQHFGDGTRLSIL.